Listed below are T cell receptor beta chains from one sample, sequenced in a study of blood T cell repertoires in COVID-19. Clones were read by immunoSEQ multiplex PCR, and TCRdb kept only the in-frame ones, dropping some. Here the sample spans approximately 11,000 clones, roughly 80% being singletons. The sample consisted of peripheral blood. These TCRs come from a woman aged 55-69 years with acute or convalescent COVID-19. Each CDR3 is given with its conserved first and last residue. Each record gives: clone size, J gene, D gene, V gene, CDR3 protein, CDR3 DNA. A D gene is named only where the DNA matches it firmly. Size tells how often a clone was seen (once, few, many) or the class of an expanded clone, and some rows leave it out.

-,TRBJ1-2,TRBD1,TRBV7-3,CASSPAGGGYGYTF,TGTGCCAGCAGCCCCGCAGGGGGCGGGTATGGCTACACCTTC
medium-sized,TRBJ2-1,TRBD2,TRBV7-8,CASSSSGGTYNEQFF,TGTGCCAGCAGCTCTAGCGGGGGAACTTACAATGAGCAGTTCTTC
-,TRBJ2-2,-,TRBV2,CASSVGAGDTGELFF,TGTGCCAGCAGTGTGGGGGCAGGGGACACCGGGGAGCTGTTTTTT
-,TRBJ2-3,TRBD2,TRBV5-6,CASSRTSGVRTDTQYF,TGTGCCAGCAGCAGAACTAGCGGGGTACGCACAGATACGCAGTATTTT
-,TRBJ2-1,-,TRBV6-5,CASRIDDSSYNEQFF,TGTGCCAGCAGGATAGACGACAGTTCCTACAATGAGCAGTTCTTC
-,TRBJ2-3,-,TRBV9,CASSPSGSGSTDTQYF,TGTGCCAGCAGCCCGTCGGGTAGCGGAAGCACAGATACGCAGTATTTT
once,TRBJ1-1,TRBD1,TRBV6-5,CASSFGQGGYSTEAFF,TGTGCCAGCAGTTTCGGACAGGGAGGGTACAGCACTGAAGCTTTCTTT
-,TRBJ1-1,-,TRBV4-1,CASSQVLGSEAFF,TGCGCCAGCAGCCAAGTCTTGGGGAGTGAAGCTTTCTTT
-,TRBJ2-1,TRBD2,TRBV7-9,CASSSTSGGIGEQFF,TGTGCCAGCAGCTCCACTAGCGGAGGGATCGGTGAGCAGTTCTTC
-,TRBJ1-1,TRBD1,TRBV27,CASSFRDRGLGNTEAFF,TGTGCCAGCAGTTTCCGCGACAGGGGGCTCGGGAACACTGAAGCTTTCTTT
few,TRBJ1-4,-,TRBV5-8,CASSLVAGRATNEKLFF,TGTGCCAGCAGCTTGGTGGCAGGGCGAGCAACTAATGAAAAACTGTTTTTT
few,TRBJ2-3,-,TRBV9,CASSVDGKIDTQYF,TGTGCCAGCAGCGTAGACGGGAAGATAGATACGCAGTATTTT
-,TRBJ1-6,-,TRBV12-3/TRBV12-4,CASQDRLTSPLHF,TGTGCCAGCCAAGACAGGTTGACTTCACCCCTCCACTTT
-,TRBJ2-2,TRBD1,TRBV2,CASSDRTGTGELFF,TGTGCCAGCAGTGACCGGACAGGCACCGGGGAGCTGTTTTTT
-,TRBJ2-1,TRBD2,TRBV11-2,CASSWGRVPEQFF,TGTGCCAGCAGCTGGGGGAGGGTCCCCGAGCAGTTCTTC
-,TRBJ2-1,-,TRBV5-6,CASSLISGSFGQFF,TGTGCCAGCAGCTTGATCTCCGGTTCTTTTGGGCAGTTCTTC
-,TRBJ1-1,-,TRBV11-1,CASSREENTEAFF,TGTGCCAGCAGCAGGGAGGAGAACACTGAAGCTTTCTTT
few,TRBJ1-2,-,TRBV12-3/TRBV12-4,CASSLEALRYTF,TGTGCCAGCAGTTTAGAAGCCCTTCGCTACACCTTC
-,TRBJ2-2,TRBD2,TRBV3-1/TRBV3-2,CASSPGLAYTGELFF,TGTGCCAGCAGCCCCGGACTAGCTTACACCGGGGAGCTGTTTTTT
once,TRBJ1-2,-,TRBV5-5,CASSLTQLDGYTF,TGTGCCAGCAGCTTGACACAGCTGGATGGCTACACCTTC
-,TRBJ1-2,-,TRBV27,CASSPRTEPYGYTF,TGTGCCAGCAGTCCAAGGACAGAGCCCTATGGCTACACCTTC
-,TRBJ2-2,-,TRBV24-1,CATSDSRDRYLNTGELFF,TGTGCCACCAGTGATTCCCGCGACAGGTACCTGAACACCGGGGAGCTGTTTTTT
-,TRBJ1-4,-,TRBV3-1/TRBV3-2,CASRPSQGNEKLFF,TGTGCCAGCAGACCAAGTCAGGGGAATGAAAAACTGTTTTTT
-,TRBJ1-1,TRBD1,TRBV6-5,CASSLERTGPTEAFF,TGTGCCAGCAGCCTGGAAAGGACAGGGCCCACTGAAGCTTTCTTT
-,TRBJ2-2,-,TRBV7-9,CASSLALRTANTGELFF,TGTGCCAGCAGCTTAGCGCTACGGACAGCGAACACCGGGGAGCTGTTTTTT
-,TRBJ2-3,TRBD1,TRBV5-1,CASSSSRDRGGTDTQYF,TGCGCCAGCAGCTCGTCCCGGGACAGGGGGGGCACAGATACGCAGTATTTT
-,TRBJ1-1,-,TRBV20-1,CSASIPGMNTEAFF,TGCAGTGCTAGTATCCCAGGCATGAACACTGAAGCTTTCTTT
-,TRBJ2-2,-,TRBV2,CASRVGSGNTGELFF,TGTGCCAGCAGGGTGGGTAGCGGGAACACCGGGGAGCTGTTTTTT
few,TRBJ1-1,TRBD1,TRBV11-3,CASSLEGYPVGGNTEAFF,TGTGCCAGCAGCTTAGAGGGTTACCCCGTAGGGGGCAACACTGAAGCTTTCTTT
-,TRBJ2-7,-,TRBV24-1,CATSGSSYEQYF,TGTGCCACCAGTGGGAGCTCCTACGAGCAGTACTTC
-,TRBJ1-1,TRBD1,TRBV9,CASSGEQGASVTEAFF,TGTGCCAGCAGCGGGGAACAGGGGGCGTCGGTCACTGAAGCTTTCTTT
once,TRBJ1-3,-,TRBV5-1,CASSEIGGSGNTIYF,TGCGCCAGCAGCGAGATAGGGGGCTCTGGAAACACCATATATTTT
-,TRBJ1-1,-,TRBV11-3,CASSLGDSVEAFF,TGTGCCAGCAGCTTAGGGGACTCAGTGGAAGCTTTCTTT
-,TRBJ2-3,TRBD2,TRBV7-9,CASRKQRAGVKDTQYF,TGTGCCAGCAGAAAACAAAGGGCGGGGGTTAAAGATACGCAGTATTTT
-,TRBJ1-4,TRBD1,TRBV4-2,CASSQDGTGDNEKLFF,TGTGCCAGCAGCCAAGATGGGACAGGGGATAATGAAAAACTGTTTTTT
-,TRBJ2-7,TRBD2,TRBV7-3,CASSLSPGGAYEQYF,TGTGCCAGCAGCTTAAGTCCGGGGGGAGCCTACGAGCAGTACTTC
-,TRBJ2-7,TRBD1,TRBV5-1,CASSLAPGTGNIQYF,TGCGCCAGCAGCTTGGCACCCGGGACAGGGAACATACAGTACTTC
once,TRBJ1-2,TRBD1,TRBV11-2,CASSFPDRVNYGYTF,TGTGCCAGCAGCTTCCCGGACAGGGTGAACTATGGCTACACCTTC
-,TRBJ1-1,-,TRBV19,CASNRGTEAFF,TGTGCCAGTAATAGGGGTACTGAAGCTTTCTTT
-,TRBJ2-2,TRBD2,TRBV3-1/TRBV3-2,CASSVAGGRGELFF,TGTGCCAGCAGCGTAGCGGGGGGCCGTGGGGAGCTGTTTTTT